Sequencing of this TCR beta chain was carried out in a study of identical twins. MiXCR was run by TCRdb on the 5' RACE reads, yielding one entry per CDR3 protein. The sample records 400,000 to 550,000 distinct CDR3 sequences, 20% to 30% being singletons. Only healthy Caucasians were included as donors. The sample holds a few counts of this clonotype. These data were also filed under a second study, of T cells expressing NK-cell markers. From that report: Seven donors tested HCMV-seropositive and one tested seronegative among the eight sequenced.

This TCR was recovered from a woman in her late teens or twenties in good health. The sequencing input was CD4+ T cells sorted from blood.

The CDR3 DNA sequence: TGTGCCAGCTCAAACCAGGGAAAGAACACTGAAGCTTTCTTT. It encodes CASSNQGKNTEAFF. J is TRBJ1-1 and V is TRBV18; D might be TRBD1 (5 bases). V dropped 5 bases and J dropped 1 base, with 11 bases sitting between them. Germline-derived CDR1 and CDR2 are KGHSH and LQKENI. CDR3 size: 14 residues.